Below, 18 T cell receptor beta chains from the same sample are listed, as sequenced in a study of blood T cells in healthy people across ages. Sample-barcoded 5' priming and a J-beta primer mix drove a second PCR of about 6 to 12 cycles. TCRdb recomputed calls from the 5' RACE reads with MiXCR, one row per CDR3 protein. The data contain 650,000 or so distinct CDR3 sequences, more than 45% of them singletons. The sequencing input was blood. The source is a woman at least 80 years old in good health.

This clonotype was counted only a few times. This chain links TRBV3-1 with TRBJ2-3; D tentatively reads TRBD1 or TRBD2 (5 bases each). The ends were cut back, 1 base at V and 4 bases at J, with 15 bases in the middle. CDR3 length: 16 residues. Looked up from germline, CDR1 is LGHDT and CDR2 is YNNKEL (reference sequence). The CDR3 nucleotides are TGTGCCAGCAGCCAAGGCCCGGGACCCTCGCCAGATACGCAGTATTTT. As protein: CASSQGPGPSPDTQYF.

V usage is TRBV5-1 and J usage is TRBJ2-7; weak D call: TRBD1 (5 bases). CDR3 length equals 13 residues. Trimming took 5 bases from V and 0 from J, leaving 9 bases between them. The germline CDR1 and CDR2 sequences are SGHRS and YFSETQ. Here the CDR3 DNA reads TGCGCCAGCAGACAGGACCGCTCCTACGAGCAGTACTTC. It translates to CASRQDRSYEQYF.

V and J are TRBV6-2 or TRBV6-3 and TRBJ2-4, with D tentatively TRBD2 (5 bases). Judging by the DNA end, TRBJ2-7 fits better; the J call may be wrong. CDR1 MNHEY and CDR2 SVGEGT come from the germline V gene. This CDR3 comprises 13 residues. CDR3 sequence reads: CASSYNAGYEQYF. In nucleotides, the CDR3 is TGTGCCAGCAGTTACAACGCGGGCTACGAGCAGTACTTC.

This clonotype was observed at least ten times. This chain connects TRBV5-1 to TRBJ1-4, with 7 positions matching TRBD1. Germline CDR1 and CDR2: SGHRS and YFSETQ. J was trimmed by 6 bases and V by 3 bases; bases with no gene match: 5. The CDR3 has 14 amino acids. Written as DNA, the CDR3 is TGCGCCAGCAGCTCCGGGACAGACTATGAAAAACTGTTTTTT. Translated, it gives CASSSGTDYEKLFF.

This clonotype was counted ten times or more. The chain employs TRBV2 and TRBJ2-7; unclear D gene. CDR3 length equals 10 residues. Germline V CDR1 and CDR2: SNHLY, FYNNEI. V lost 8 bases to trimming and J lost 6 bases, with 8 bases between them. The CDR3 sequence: CASSTGEQYF. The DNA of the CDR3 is TGTGCCAGCTCCACCGGCGAGCAGTACTTC.

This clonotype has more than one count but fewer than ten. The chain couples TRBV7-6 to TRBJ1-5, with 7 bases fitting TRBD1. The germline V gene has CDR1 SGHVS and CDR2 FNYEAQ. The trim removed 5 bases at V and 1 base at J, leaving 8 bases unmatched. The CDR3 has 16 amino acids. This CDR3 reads CASSEMPGQSNQPQHF. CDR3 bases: TGTGCCAGCAGCGAGATGCCGGGACAGAGCAATCAGCCCCAGCATTTT.

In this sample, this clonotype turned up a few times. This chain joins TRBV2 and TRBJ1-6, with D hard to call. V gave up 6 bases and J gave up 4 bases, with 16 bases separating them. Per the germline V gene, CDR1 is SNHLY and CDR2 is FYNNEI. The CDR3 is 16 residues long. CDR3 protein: CASSPPGNRYNSPLHF. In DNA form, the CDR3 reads TGTGCCAGCAGCCCGCCCGGTAATAGGTATAATTCACCCCTCCACTTT.

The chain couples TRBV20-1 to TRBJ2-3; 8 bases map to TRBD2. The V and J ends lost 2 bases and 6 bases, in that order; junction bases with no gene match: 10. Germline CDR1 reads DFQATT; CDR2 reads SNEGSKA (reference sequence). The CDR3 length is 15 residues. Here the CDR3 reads CSARPLRGAVDTQYF. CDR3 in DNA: TGCAGTGCTAGACCTTTGCGGGGGGCGGTTGATACGCAGTATTTT.

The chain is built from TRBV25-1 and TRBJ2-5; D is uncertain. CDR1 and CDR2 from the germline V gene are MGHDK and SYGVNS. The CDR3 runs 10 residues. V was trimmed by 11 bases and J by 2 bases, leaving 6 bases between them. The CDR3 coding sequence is TGTGCCGGCGGTCAAGAGACCCAGTACTTC. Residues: CAGGQETQYF.

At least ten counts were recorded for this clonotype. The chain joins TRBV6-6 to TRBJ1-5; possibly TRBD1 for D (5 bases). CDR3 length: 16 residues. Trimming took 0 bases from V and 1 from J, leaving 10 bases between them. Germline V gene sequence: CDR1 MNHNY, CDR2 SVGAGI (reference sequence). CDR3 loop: CASSYSGGQSNQPQHF. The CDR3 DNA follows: TGTGCCAGCAGTTACTCCGGGGGTCAGAGCAATCAGCCCCAGCATTTT.

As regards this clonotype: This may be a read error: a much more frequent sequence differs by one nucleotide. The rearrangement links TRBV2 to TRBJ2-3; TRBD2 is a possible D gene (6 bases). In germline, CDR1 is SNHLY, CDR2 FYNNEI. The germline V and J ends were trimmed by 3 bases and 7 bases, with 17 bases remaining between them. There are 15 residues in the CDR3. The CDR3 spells CASSDRRDCTNTQYF. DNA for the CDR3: TGTGCCAGCAGTGATAGGAGGGACTGCACGAATACGCAGTATTTT.

As DNA, the CDR3 is TGTGCCAGCAGCGATGTACGGGTCTCCTACGAGCAGTACTTC. Encoded protein: CASSDVRVSYEQYF. This chain uses TRBV7-2 with TRBJ2-7, with no clear D. The V end lost 5 bases, the J end lost 0 bases, and 11 bases lay between the germline ends. Germline V CDR1 and CDR2: SGHTA, FQGNSA. The CDR3 sequence is 14 residues long.

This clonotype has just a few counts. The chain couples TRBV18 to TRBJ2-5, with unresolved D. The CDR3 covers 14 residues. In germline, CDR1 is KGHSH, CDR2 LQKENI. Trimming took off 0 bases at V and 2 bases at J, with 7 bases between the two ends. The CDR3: CASSPPVSQETQYF. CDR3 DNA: TGTGCCAGCTCACCACCGGTGAGTCAAGAGACCCAGTACTTC. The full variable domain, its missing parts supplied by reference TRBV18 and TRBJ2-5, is NAGVMQNPRHLVRRRGQEARLRCSPMKGHSHVYWYRQLPEEGLKFMVYLQKENIIDESGMPKERFSAEFPKEGPSILRIQQVVRGDSAAYFCASSPPVSQETQYFGPGTRLLVL.

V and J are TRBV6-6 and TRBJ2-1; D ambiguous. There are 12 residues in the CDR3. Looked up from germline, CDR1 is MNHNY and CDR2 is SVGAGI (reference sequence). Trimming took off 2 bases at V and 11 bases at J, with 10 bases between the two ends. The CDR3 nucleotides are TGTGCCAGCAGTTACCCCGCTCCCCAGCAGTTCTTC. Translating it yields CASSYPAPQQFF.

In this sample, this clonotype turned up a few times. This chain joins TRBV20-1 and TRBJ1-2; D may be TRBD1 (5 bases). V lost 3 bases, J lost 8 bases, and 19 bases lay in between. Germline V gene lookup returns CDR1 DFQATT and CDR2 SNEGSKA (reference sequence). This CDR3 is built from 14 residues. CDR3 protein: CSASDLDSVAGYTF. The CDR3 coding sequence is TGCAGTGCTAGTGACCTTGACAGCGTCGCCGGCTACACCTTC.

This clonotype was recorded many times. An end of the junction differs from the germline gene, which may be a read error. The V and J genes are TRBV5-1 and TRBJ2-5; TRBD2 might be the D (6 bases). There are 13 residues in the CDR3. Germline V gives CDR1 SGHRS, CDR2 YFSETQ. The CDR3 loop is CVSSFSGKETQYF. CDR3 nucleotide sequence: TGCGTCAGCAGCTTTAGCGGAAAAGAGACCCAGTACTTC.

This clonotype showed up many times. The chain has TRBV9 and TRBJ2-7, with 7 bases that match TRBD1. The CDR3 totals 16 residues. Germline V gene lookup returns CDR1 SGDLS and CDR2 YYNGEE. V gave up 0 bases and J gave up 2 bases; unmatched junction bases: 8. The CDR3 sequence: CASSVGSQGFTYEQYF. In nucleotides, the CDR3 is TGTGCCAGCAGCGTAGGTTCACAGGGGTTTACCTACGAGCAGTACTTC.

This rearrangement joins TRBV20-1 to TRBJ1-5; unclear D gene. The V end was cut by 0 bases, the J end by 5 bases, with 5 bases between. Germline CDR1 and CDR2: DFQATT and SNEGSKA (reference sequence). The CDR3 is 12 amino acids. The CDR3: CSARDRHQPQHF. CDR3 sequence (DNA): TGCAGTGCTAGAGATCGTCATCAGCCCCAGCATTTT.